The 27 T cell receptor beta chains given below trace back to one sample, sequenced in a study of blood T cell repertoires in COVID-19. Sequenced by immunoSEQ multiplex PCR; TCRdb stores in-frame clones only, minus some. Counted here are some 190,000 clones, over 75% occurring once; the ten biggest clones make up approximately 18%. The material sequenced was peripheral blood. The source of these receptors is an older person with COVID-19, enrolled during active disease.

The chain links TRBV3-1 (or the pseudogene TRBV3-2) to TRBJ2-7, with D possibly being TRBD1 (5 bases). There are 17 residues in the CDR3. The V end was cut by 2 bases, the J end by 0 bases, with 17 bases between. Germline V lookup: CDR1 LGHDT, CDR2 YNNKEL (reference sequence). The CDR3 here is CASSQNRKGIGSYEQYF. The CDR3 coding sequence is TGTGCCAGCAGCCAAAATCGGAAGGGGATCGGCTCCTACGAGCAGTACTTC.

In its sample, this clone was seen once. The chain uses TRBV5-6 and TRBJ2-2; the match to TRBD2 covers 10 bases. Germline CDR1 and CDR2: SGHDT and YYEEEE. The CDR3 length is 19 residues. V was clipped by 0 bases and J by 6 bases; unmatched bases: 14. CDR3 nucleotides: TGTGCCAGCAGCTTGGTCACCTGGTCTAGCGGGAGTGCGCCCGGGGAGCTGTTTTTT. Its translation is CASSLVTWSSGSAPGELFF.

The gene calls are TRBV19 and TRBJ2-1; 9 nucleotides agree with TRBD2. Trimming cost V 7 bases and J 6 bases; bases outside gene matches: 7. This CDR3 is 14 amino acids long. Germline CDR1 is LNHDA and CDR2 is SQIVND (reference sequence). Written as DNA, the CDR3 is TGTGCCAGTATATCGCCTAGCGGGGTCAATGAGCAGTTCTTC. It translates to CASISPSGVNEQFF.

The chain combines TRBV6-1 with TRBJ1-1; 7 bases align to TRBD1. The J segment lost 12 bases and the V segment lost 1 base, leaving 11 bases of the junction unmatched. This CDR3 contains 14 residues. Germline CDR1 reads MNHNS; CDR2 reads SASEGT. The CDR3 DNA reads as TGTGCCAGCAGTGAAGGGAGGGGGCTAGGGTATCCTTTCTTT. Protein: CASSEGRGLGYPFF.

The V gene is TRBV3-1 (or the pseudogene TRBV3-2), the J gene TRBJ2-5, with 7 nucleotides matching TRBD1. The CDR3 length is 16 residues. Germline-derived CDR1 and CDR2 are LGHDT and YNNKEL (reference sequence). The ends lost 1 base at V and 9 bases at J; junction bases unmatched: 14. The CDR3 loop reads CASSQGPQARQGAQYF. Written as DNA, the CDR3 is TGTGCCAGCAGCCAAGGACCCCAAGCCCGGCAGGGGGCCCAGTACTTC.

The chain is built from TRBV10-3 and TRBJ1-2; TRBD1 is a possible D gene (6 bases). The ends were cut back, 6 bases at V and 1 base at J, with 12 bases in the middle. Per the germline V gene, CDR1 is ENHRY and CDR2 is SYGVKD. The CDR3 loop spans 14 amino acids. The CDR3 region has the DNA TGTGCCATCAGGACATCAGGGGATAACTATGGCTACACCTTC. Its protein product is CAIRTSGDNYGYTF.

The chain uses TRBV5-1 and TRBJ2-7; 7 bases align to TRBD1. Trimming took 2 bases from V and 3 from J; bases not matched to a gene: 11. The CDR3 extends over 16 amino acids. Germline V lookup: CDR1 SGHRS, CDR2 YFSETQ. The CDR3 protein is CASSLSPPTGYYEQYF. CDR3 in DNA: TGCGCCAGCAGCTTATCCCCTCCGACAGGGTACTACGAGCAGTACTTC. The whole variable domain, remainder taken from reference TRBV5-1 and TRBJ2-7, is KAGVTQTPRYLIKTRGQQVTLSCSPISGHRSVSWYQQTPGQGLQFLFEYFSETQRNKGNFPGRFSGRQFSNSRSEMNVSTLELGDSALYLCASSLSPPTGYYEQYFGPGTRLTVT.

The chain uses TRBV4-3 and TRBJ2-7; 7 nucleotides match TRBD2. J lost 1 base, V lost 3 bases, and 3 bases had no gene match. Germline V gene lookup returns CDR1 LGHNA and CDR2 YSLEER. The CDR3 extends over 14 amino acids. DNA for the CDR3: TGCGCCAGCAGCCAGGGACTACCGTCCTACGAGCAGTACTTC. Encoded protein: CASSQGLPSYEQYF.

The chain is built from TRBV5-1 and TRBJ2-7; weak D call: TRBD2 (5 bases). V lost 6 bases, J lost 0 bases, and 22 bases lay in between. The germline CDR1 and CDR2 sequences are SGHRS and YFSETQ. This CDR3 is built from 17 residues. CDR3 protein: CASTPGNLPPYSYEQYF. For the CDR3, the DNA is TGCGCCAGCACCCCCGGGAACCTCCCACCATACTCCTACGAGCAGTACTTC.

Written as DNA, the CDR3 is TGTGCCAGCAGCCACAACCAGGGGGCCCCTGCCCAGCATTTT. Amino acid sequence: CASSHNQGAPAQHF. This chain connects TRBV7-9 to TRBJ1-5; 8 bases line up with TRBD1. V lost 5 bases to trimming and J lost 11 bases; unmatched junction nucleotides: 11. Germline V gene lookup returns CDR1 SEHNR and CDR2 FQNEAQ (reference sequence). There are 14 residues in the CDR3.

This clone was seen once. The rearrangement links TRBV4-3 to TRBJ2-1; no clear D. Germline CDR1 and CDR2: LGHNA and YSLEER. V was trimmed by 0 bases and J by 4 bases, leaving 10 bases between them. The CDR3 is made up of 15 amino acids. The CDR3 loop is CASSQDRSIYNEQFF. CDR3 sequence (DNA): TGCGCCAGCAGCCAAGATCGTTCTATATACAATGAGCAGTTCTTC.

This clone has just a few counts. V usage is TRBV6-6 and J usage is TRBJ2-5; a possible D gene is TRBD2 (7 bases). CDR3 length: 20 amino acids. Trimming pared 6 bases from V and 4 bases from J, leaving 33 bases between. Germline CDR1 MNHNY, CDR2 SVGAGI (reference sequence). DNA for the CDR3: TGTGCCAGCAGGCGAATCATTCTACAGGGTGGGGAGGGGTCCGGAGAGACCCAGTACTTC. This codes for CASRRIILQGGEGSGETQYF.

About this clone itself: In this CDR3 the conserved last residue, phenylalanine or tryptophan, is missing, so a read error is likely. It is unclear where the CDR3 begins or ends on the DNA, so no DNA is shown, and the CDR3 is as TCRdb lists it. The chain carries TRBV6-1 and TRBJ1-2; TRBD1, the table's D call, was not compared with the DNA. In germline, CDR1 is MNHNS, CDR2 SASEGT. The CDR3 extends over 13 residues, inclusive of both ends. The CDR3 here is CASSEGPDSPPRL.

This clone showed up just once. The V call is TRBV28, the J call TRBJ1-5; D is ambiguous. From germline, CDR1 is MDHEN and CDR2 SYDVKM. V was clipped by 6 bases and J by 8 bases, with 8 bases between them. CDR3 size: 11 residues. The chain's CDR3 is CASRKSEPQHF. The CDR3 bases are TGTGCCAGCAGGAAATCGGAGCCCCAGCATTTT.

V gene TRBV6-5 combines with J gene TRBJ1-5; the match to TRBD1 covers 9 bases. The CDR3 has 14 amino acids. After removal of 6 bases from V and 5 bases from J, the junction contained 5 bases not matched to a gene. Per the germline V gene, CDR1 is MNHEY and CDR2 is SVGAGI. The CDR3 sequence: CASRSGTGYQPQHF. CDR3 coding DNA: TGTGCCAGCAGATCTGGGACAGGGTATCAGCCCCAGCATTTT.

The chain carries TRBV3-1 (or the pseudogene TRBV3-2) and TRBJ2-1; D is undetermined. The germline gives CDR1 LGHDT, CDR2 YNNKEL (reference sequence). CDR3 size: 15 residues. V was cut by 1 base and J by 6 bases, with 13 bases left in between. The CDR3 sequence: CASSQGYRVGNEQFF. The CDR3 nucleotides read TGTGCCAGCAGCCAAGGCTACCGGGTTGGCAATGAGCAGTTCTTC.

As DNA, the CDR3 is TGTGCCAGCAGCAGGGGGACAGACTCTGGAAACACCATATATTTT. Amino acid sequence: CASSRGTDSGNTIYF. This chain connects TRBV6-5 to TRBJ1-3; TRBD1 agrees at 7 bases. CDR3 length: 15 residues. Unmatched junction bases numbered 5, after V lost 6 bases and J lost 0 bases. CDR1 and CDR2 (germline): MNHEY, SVGAGI.

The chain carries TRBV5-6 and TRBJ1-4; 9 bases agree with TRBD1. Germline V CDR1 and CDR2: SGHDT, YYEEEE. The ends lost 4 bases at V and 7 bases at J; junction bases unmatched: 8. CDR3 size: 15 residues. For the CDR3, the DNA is TGTGCCAGCAGCGGACGACAGGGGGAATTTGAAAAACTGTTTTTT. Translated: CASSGRQGEFEKLFF.

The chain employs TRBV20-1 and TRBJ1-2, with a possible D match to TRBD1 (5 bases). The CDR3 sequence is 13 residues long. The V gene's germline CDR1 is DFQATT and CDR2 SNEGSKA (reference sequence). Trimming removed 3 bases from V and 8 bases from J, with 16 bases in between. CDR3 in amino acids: CSASEGLGGGYTF. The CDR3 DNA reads TGCAGTGCTAGTGAGGGGTTGGGCGGGGGCTACACCTTC.

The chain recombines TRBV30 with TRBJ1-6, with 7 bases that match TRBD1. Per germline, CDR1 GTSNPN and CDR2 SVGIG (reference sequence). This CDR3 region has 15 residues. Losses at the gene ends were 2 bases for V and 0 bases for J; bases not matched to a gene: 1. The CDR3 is CAWSPGGSYNSPLHF. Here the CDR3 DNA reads TGTGCCTGGAGTCCAGGGGGCTCCTATAATTCACCCCTCCACTTT.

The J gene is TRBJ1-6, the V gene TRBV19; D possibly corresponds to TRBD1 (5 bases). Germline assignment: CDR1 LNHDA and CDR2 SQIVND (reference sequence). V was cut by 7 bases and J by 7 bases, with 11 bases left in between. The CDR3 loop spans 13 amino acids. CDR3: CASNQGLNSPLHF. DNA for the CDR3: TGTGCCAGTAATCAGGGTTTAAATTCACCCCTCCACTTT.

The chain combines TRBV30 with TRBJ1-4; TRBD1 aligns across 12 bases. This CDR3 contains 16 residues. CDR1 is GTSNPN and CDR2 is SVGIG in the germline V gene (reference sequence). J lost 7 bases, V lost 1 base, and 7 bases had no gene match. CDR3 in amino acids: CAWSAGTGGLSEKLFF. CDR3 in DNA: TGTGCCTGGAGTGCGGGGACAGGGGGCTTGTCTGAAAAACTGTTTTTT.

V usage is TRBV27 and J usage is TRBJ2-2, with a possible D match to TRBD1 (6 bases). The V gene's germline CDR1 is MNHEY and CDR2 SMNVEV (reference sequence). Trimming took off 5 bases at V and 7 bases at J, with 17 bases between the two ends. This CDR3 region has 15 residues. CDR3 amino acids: CASSQGHDLGGELFF. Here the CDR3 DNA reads TGTGCCAGCAGTCAGGGACATGATCTTGGCGGGGAGCTGTTTTTT.

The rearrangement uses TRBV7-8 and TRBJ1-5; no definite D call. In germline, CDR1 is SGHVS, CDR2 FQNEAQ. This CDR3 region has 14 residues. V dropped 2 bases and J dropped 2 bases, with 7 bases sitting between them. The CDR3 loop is CASSLSTGNQPQHF. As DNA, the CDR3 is TGTGCCAGCAGCTTAAGCACAGGCAATCAGCCCCAGCATTTT.

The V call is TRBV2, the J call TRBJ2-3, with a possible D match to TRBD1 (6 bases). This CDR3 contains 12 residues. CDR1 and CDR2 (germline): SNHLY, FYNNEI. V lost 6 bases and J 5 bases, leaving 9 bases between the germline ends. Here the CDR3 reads CASSIGGDTQYF. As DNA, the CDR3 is TGTGCCAGCAGCATAGGGGGAGATACGCAGTATTTT.

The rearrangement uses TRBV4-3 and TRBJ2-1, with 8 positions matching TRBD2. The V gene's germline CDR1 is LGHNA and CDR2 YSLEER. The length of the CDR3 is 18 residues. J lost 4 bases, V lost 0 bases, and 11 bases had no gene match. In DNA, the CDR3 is TGCGCCAGCAGCCAAGATTGGACGGGAGGGCCCACTTACAATGAGCAGTTCTTC. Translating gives CASSQDWTGGPTYNEQFF.

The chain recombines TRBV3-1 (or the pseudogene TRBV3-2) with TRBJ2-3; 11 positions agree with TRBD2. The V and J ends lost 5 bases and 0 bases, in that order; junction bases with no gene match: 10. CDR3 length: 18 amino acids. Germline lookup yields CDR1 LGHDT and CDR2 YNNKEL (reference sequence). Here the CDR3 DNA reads TGTGCCAGCAGCGGGGGACTAGCGGTGCCTCCTAGCACAGATACGCAGTATTTT. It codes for CASSGGLAVPPSTDTQYF.